This T cell receptor beta chain stems from a study of glioma-infiltrating T cells after dendritic cell vaccination. Whole-study results and caveats: Patients with more pretreatment TILs had longer time to progression and survival.

The PCR used 60 V beta and 13 J beta primers. Data came from immunoSEQ multiplex PCR; TCRdb stores just in-frame clones and leaves some out. The sample yields tens of thousands of clones, roughly 80% seen once. With respect to this clone: As yet, its antigen is unknown.

The time point here: after dendritic cell vaccination, including at tumor progression/relapse. Fresh-frozen tumor tissue and more than two years of survival data were available for all. CDR1 is LNHDA, CDR2 SQIVND, per germline (reference sequence). The CDR3 sequence is 13 residues long. J gave up 2 bases and V 8 bases, and 6 bases lay outside the gene matches. The sample consisted of blood, taken after dendritic cell vaccination. The TCR sequence derives from a human donor with glioblastoma. The chain recombines TRBV19 with TRBJ2-7; 7 nucleotides agree with TRBD1. CDR3 DNA sequence: TGTGCCAGTGGAGAAGGGGGCCCCTACGAGCAGTACTTC. Translated, it gives CASGEGGPYEQYF.